This T cell receptor (beta chain) originates from a study of CD8 T cells in ankylosing spondylitis. V lost 3 bases to trimming and J lost 6 bases; unmatched junction nucleotides: 8. The CDR3 runs to 16 residues. Per germline, CDR1 SGHKS and CDR2 YYEKEE (reference sequence). One entry per CDR3 protein, called by TCRdb with MiXCR from the 5' RACE reads. In the table there are approximately 260,000 distinct CDR3 sequences, 15% to 20% of which are singletons. V and J are TRBV5-5 and TRBJ2-1; 11 nucleotides agree with TRBD2. This TCR derives from a male donor with ankylosing spondylitis or in good health (not recorded which). Sequenced sample: blood, either unsorted or a sorted T cell fraction (not recorded which). CDR3 sequence (DNA): TGTGCCAGCAGCTGGGAGGGACTAGCGGAACCCAATGAGCAGTTCTTC. Translated, it gives CASSWEGLAEPNEQFF.